A selection of T cell receptor beta chains follows, all from one sample in a study of T cell responses to AZD1222 COVID-19 vaccine. Some clones are missing from TCRdb's copy, which holds only in-frame ones; the method was immunoSEQ multiplex PCR. This repertoire shows roughly 120,000 clones, 70% to 90% found once; its top ten account for around 5%. This sample comprised peripheral blood, obtained on day 0 of AZD1222 vaccination. Every receptor here comes from an adult in good health. Each CDR3 is given with its conserved first and last residue. A D gene is named only where the DNA matches it firmly. For some rows the clone size is stated as once, few or many, or as a class when expanded; others skip it.

NA	NA	TRBV5-5	15	TRBJ2-3	TGTGCCAGCAGCTCGACAGTTTCCCAGACAGATACGCAGTATTTT	CASSSTVSQTDTQYF
NA	NA	TRBV11-2	15	TRBJ1-4	TGTGCCAGCAGCAACAACGGGGCTACTAATGAAAAACTGTTTTTT	CASSNNGATNEKLFF
NA	NA	TRBV2	14	TRBJ1-1	TGTGCCAGCAGTGATAGAAGGTTGGACACTGAAGCTTTCTTT	CASSDRRLDTEAFF
NA	NA	TRBV5-1	16	TRBJ2-3	TGCGCCAGCAGATCTGTAACAGGGCCCCCCCCAGATACGCAGTATTTT	CASRSVTGPPPDTQYF
NA	TRBD2	TRBV7-2	15	TRBJ2-1	TGTGCCAGCAGCTTAAGCGGACTAGTCCTCAATGAGCAGTTCTTC	CASSLSGLVLNEQFF
NA	NA	TRBV18	14	TRBJ1-4	TGTGCCAGCTCATCGACCGGGGGAAATGAAAAACTGTTTTTT	CASSSTGGNEKLFF
NA	NA	TRBV27	13	TRBJ1-2	TGTGCCAGCAGTTCAGGGGTTGACTATGGCTACACCTTC	CASSSGVDYGYTF
NA	NA	TRBV3-1/TRBV3-2	16	TRBJ2-1	TGTGCCAGCAGCCAGACGGACCACCACCCCGGAAATGAGCAGTTCTTC	CASSQTDHHPGNEQFF
NA	TRBD1	TRBV5-1	14	TRBJ2-2	TGCGCCACCAGGACAGGGTTGAACACCGGGGAGCTGTTTTTT	CATRTGLNTGELFF
NA	NA	TRBV7-2	13	TRBJ2-7	TGTGCCAGCAGCACGGGATTTGGCTACGAGCAGTACTTC	CASSTGFGYEQYF
NA	TRBD1	TRBV5-4	15	TRBJ1-2	TGTGCCAGCAGCTTGGGTGACAGGGGGAGCTATGGCTACACCTTC	CASSLGDRGSYGYTF
NA	TRBD1	TRBV5-8	15	TRBJ2-7	TGTGCCAGCACCCCGGGACAGGTCTCGTCCCACGAGCAGTACTTC	CASTPGQVSSHEQYF
NA	NA	TRBV7-9	14	TRBJ1-4	TGTGCCAGCAGCTTAGCAACCGCAGGTGCGGGGCTGTTTTTT	CASSLATAGAGLFF
few	TRBD1	TRBV18	14	TRBJ2-7	TGTGCCAGCTCACCACTGGGGACAGAATACGAGCAGTACTTC	CASSPLGTEYEQYF
NA	NA	TRBV10-3	15	TRBJ1-6	TGTGCCATCAGTGATCCCGGACCGGGCAGGTCACCCCTCCACTTT	CAISDPGPGRSPLHF
NA	NA	TRBV4-3	14	TRBJ1-1	TGCGCCAGCAGCCAAGGTCAGATGAACACTGAAGCTTTCTTT	CASSQGQMNTEAFF
NA	TRBD2	TRBV19	15	TRBJ2-7	TGTGCCAGTAAATCACTAGCGGGGCCCGCCTACGAGCAGTACTTC	CASKSLAGPAYEQYF
NA	NA	TRBV27	16	TRBJ1-1	TGTGCCAGCAGTTTAATTAGGGGGTCATGGAACACTGAAGCTTTCTTT	CASSLIRGSWNTEAFF
NA	TRBD2	TRBV7-2	14	TRBJ2-1	TGTGCCAGCAGAGAGCTAGCGGACTACAATGAGCAGTTCTTC	CASRELADYNEQFF
few	NA	TRBV7-9	17	TRBJ2-6	TGTGCCAGCAGCTCGACCGGGTCGCATAGAGGGGCCAACGTCCTGACTTTC	CASSSTGSHRGANVLTF
NA	TRBD1	TRBV5-1	16	TRBJ1-1	TGCGCCAGCAGCTTGGAACCCGGGACAGTGAACACTGAAGCTTTCTTT	CASSLEPGTVNTEAFF
NA	TRBD1	TRBV7-9	14	TRBJ1-3	TGTGCCAGCAGGTTGACAGGGGGCACAAACACCATATATTTT	CASRLTGGTNTIYF
few	TRBD1	TRBV3-1/TRBV3-2	15	TRBJ1-6	TGTGCCAGCAGCCAAGGACAGGGGTATAATTCACCCCTCCACTTT	CASSQGQGYNSPLHF
NA	NA	TRBV4-2	19	TRBJ1-5	TGTGCCAGCAGCCAAGATAAGAATACACCGGGGATGGGCAATCAGCCCCAGCATTTT	CASSQDKNTPGMGNQPQHF
NA	NA	TRBV20-1	11	TRBJ1-2	TGCAGTGCTAGCGGGGTGGAAGGCTACACCTTC	CSASGVEGYTF
NA	NA	TRBV2	14	TRBJ1-5	TGTGCCAGCAGCGGACAGAATAGCAATCAGCCCCAGCATTTT	CASSGQNSNQPQHF
NA	TRBD1	TRBV7-2	15	TRBJ1-2	TGTGCCAGCAGCTTAGCTCCGACAGGGAACTATGGCTACACCTTC	CASSLAPTGNYGYTF
NA	NA	TRBV2	17	TRBJ1-4	TGTGCCAGCAGTGAAGGGCAGGGCATCAACACCAATGAAAAACTGTTTTTT	CASSEGQGINTNEKLFF
NA	NA	TRBV4-3	12	TRBJ1-1	TGCGCCAGCCGCAAGACACACTATGAAGCTTTCTTT	CASRKTHYEAFF